Each of the 13 T cell receptor beta chains below was sequenced from the same sample in a study of beta chain features in type 1 diabetes. Expressed TCRB transcripts got sequenced, as all isolated RNA was reverse transcribed. Here immunoSEQ multiplex PCR was the method, and the copy in TCRdb shows in-frame clones only, minus some. Among 860,000 or so clones listed, around a sixth were seen once. Sequenced material: naive CD4+ T cells from blood. These receptors all come from a woman aged 18 to 35 in good health.

This chain connects TRBV5-4 to TRBJ2-1, with 9 bases aligning to TRBD2. The V segment lost 7 bases and the J segment 8 bases; nucleotides outside the gene matches: 10. This CDR3 spans 14 amino acids. Looked up from germline, CDR1 is SGHNT and CDR2 is YYREEE (reference sequence). CDR3 bases: TGTGCCAGCGGGTTAGCGGGAGTTATCCATGAGCAGTTCTTC. Its translation is CASGLAGVIHEQFF.

V usage is TRBV28 and J usage is TRBJ2-1; possible D gene TRBD2, 5 bases. The germline gives CDR1 MDHEN, CDR2 SYDVKM. V lost 6 bases and J lost 6, with 21 bases in between. This CDR3 has 16 amino acids. The CDR3 loop reads CASSTPAGWPSNEQFF. CDR3 in DNA: TGTGCCAGCAGCACTCCCGCGGGCTGGCCCAGCAATGAGCAGTTCTTC.

This clone was counted between two and nine times. The chain recombines TRBV6-6 with TRBJ2-1; 8 bases map to TRBD2. Germline V CDR1 and CDR2: MNHNY, SVGAGI (reference sequence). The V gene end was trimmed by 7 bases and the J gene end by 4 bases; junction bases not matched to a gene: 9. The CDR3 sequence is 15 residues long. CDR3 region: CASTSGLVLYNEQFF. For the CDR3, the DNA is TGTGCCAGCACCTCGGGACTAGTGTTGTACAATGAGCAGTTCTTC.

This chain links TRBV7-2 with TRBJ2-7; D call uncertain. The CDR3 length is 15 residues. Looked up from germline, CDR1 is SGHTA and CDR2 is FQGNSA. Trimming pared 2 bases from V and 4 bases from J, leaving 15 bases between. CDR3 nucleotide sequence: TGTGCCAGCAGCTTACTGGGGTTAGGAGAATACGAGCAGTACTTC. Translation gives CASSLLGLGEYEQYF.

This chain uses TRBV10-3 with TRBJ2-2, with TRBD1 matching over 7 bases. There are 17 residues in the CDR3. Per germline, CDR1 ENHRY and CDR2 SYGVKD. V lost 3 bases to trimming and J lost 4 bases; unmatched junction nucleotides: 11. Here the CDR3 DNA reads TGTGCCATCAGTGACCGGGACAGCTCGCTCCCCACCGGGGAGCTGTTTTTT. This codes for CAISDRDSSLPTGELFF.

This clone came up a few times. The CDR3 coding sequence is TGTGCCAGCACGGGACTAGTCGGCCCAGATACGCAGTATTTT. As protein: CASTGLVGPDTQYF. The chain carries TRBV2 and TRBJ2-3; 8 bases agree with TRBD2. The CDR3 covers 14 residues. Trimming at V came to 7 bases and at J to 4 bases, leaving 7 bases not matched to a gene. Germline V lookup: CDR1 SNHLY, CDR2 FYNNEI.

The rearrangement links TRBV6-6 to TRBJ2-5; perhaps TRBD1 as D (5 bases). Trimming pared 10 bases from V and 3 bases from J, leaving 18 bases between. CDR3 length: 14 residues. The germline gives CDR1 MNHNY, CDR2 SVGAGI (reference sequence). Here the CDR3 reads CAIIERGGEETQYF. CDR3 nucleotides: TGTGCCATCATCGAAAGGGGCGGTGAAGAGACCCAGTACTTC.

The chain recombines TRBV28 with TRBJ2-1; perhaps TRBD2 as D (5 bases). This CDR3 spans 13 amino acids. The V gene lost 2 bases and the J gene lost 9 bases, with 11 bases spanning the gap. Germline CDR1 and CDR2: MDHEN and SYDVKM. The CDR3 protein is CASSLRGLGEQFF. Here the CDR3 DNA reads TGTGCCAGCAGTTTAAGAGGGCTTGGTGAGCAGTTCTTC.

The chain carries TRBV19 and TRBJ2-3; tentatively, D is TRBD2 (5 bases). CDR1 and CDR2 (germline): LNHDA, SQIVND (reference sequence). Between the trimmed V and J ends, which lost 2 bases and 5 bases, there was a span of 11 bases. CDR3 size: 14 residues. CDR3 sequence: CASSISGGKDTQYF. In nucleotides, the CDR3 is TGTGCCAGTAGTATAAGTGGAGGCAAAGATACGCAGTATTTT.

This clone was recorded a few times. This chain links TRBV7-2 with TRBJ2-7; maybe TRBD1 (5 bases). Per germline, CDR1 SGHTA and CDR2 FQGNSA. Trimming cost V 3 bases and J 3 bases, with 9 bases left between them. The CDR3 is 13 residues long. In DNA form, the CDR3 reads TGTGCCAGCAGCTTCGACAGCCGCTACGAGCAGTACTTC. Amino acid sequence: CASSFDSRYEQYF.

This clone was seen more than once but under ten times. V is TRBV19 and J is TRBJ1-1; D gene ambiguous. Germline V lookup: CDR1 LNHDA, CDR2 SQIVND (reference sequence). V was trimmed by 6 bases and J by 4 bases, leaving 12 bases between them. This CDR3 comprises 13 residues. CDR3 sequence reads: CASSLTVGTEAFF. CDR3 nucleotides: TGTGCCAGTAGCCTTACGGTTGGCACTGAAGCTTTCTTT.

The rearrangement joins TRBV7-2 to TRBJ2-6; maybe TRBD1 (6 bases). The CDR3 runs to 16 residues. V dropped 0 bases and J dropped 4 bases, with 10 bases sitting between them. Germline V gene sequence: CDR1 SGHTA, CDR2 FQGNSA. The CDR3 DNA reads as TGTGCCAGCAGCTTAGCGGCAGGGGCCGGGGCCAACGTCCTGACTTTC. Its translation: CASSLAAGAGANVLTF.

The rearrangement uses TRBV27 and TRBJ2-2; no definite D call. V was trimmed by 2 bases and J by 0 bases, leaving 4 bases between them. This CDR3 has 14 amino acids. Germline assignment: CDR1 MNHEY and CDR2 SMNVEV (reference sequence). CDR3 amino acids: CASSLTANTGELFF. The CDR3 DNA follows: TGTGCCAGCAGTTTAACGGCGAACACCGGGGAGCTGTTTTTT.